This T cell receptor beta chain appears in the sequencing data of a study of Ad26.COV2.S vaccination and SARS-CoV-2 variants. Treatment indicated: some 19 received Ad26.COV2.S at low or high dose, single or two shots; five or six received placebo; per-sample allocation not given. All samples were drawn on day 63, counting from the first vaccine or placebo injection. Data came from immunoSEQ multiplex PCR; TCRdb stores just in-frame clones and leaves some out. The sample lists some 290,000 clones; around four fifths were seen once. Germline trimming cut 2 bases from V and 8 bases from J; bases unmatched to any gene: 3. The CDR3 has 15 residues. The V gene's germline CDR1 is MNHEY and CDR2 SMNVEV (reference sequence).

The clonotype originates from a person between 18 and 65 years old who received the Ad26.COV2.S COVID-19 vaccine or a placebo. The rearrangement uses TRBV27 and TRBJ1-6; TRBD1 matches 10 bases. The sequencing here drew on peripheral blood, taken in a trial of Ad26.COV2.S vaccine versus placebo. This CDR3 is CASSLGTGVDSPLHF. The CDR3 DNA reads as TGTGCCAGCAGTTTAGGGACAGGGGTGGATTCACCCCTCCACTTT.